This T cell receptor beta chain comes out of a study of immune evolution from preneoplasia to lung adenocarcinoma. Study background: HLA loss of heterozygosity: around 6.5% AIS, about 14% MIA, about 30% ADC, none AAH. The study's findings and limits: Normal lung had the highest top T cell clone frequencies. Later-stage lesions appeared to have more T cells, more diversity, less clonality.

V was clipped by 5 bases and J by 6 bases, with 13 bases between them. CDR1 and CDR2 from the germline V gene are LNHDA and SQIVND (reference sequence). The CDR3 is made up of 13 amino acids. TCRdb keeps only in-frame clones here, not all; method: immunoSEQ multiplex PCR. The profile shows about 14,000 clones, approximately 77% of them singletons. Two lung cancer pathologists independently confirmed each histologic diagnosis. On this clone itself: What it binds is unknown.

The sequence derives from a person aged 60-79 years with lung adenocarcinoma. The chain links TRBV19 to TRBJ1-1, with D possibly matching TRBD1 (5 bases). Input material: FFPE minimally invasive lung adenocarcinoma tissue. The CDR3 DNA follows: TGTGCCAGTAGTCCAGACAAGGGACCTGAAGCTTTCTTT. Protein: CASSPDKGPEAFF.